Below, 12 T cell receptor beta chains from the same sample are listed, as sequenced in a study of cytomegalovirus exposure and HLA in healthy donors. Libraries were prepared by immunoSEQ multiplex PCR; TCRdb keeps only in-frame clonotypes and omits some of them. The table has about 150,000 clones, more than 70% seen once. The material sequenced was PBMCs. These receptors all come from a human donor in good health.

The gene calls are TRBV9 and TRBJ1-2; D is possibly TRBD1 (5 bases). Germline V gives CDR1 SGDLS, CDR2 YYNGEE. V lost 0 bases, J lost 5 bases, and 26 bases lay in between. The CDR3 extends over 19 amino acids. The CDR3 protein is CASSVAVEDSRGPRYGYTF. The CDR3, as DNA: TGTGCCAGCAGCGTAGCGGTGGAAGACAGCCGAGGTCCCAGGTATGGCTACACCTTC. Using reference TRBV9 and TRBJ1-2 for the parts outside the CDR3, the full variable domain is DSGVTQTPKHLITATGQRVTLRCSPRSGDLSVYWYQQSLDQGLQFLIQYYNGEERAKGNILERFSAQQFPDLHSELNLSSLELGDSALYFCASSVAVEDSRGPRYGYTFGSGTRLTVV.

The chain combines TRBV19 with TRBJ2-7; TRBD2 might be the D (5 bases). CDR3 size: 14 residues. The V end lost 2 bases, the J end lost 4 bases, and 12 bases lay between the germline ends. CDR1 and CDR2 (germline): LNHDA, SQIVND (reference sequence). The CDR3 sequence: CASSITRIPYEQYF. The CDR3 bases are TGTGCCAGTAGTATAACTAGGATCCCGTACGAGCAGTACTTC.

The CDR3 protein is CASSFAENTEAFF. In DNA form, the CDR3 reads TGTGCCAGCAGTTTTGCGGAGAACACTGAAGCTTTCTTT. The rearrangement links TRBV27 to TRBJ1-1; D not resolved. Germline V gene sequence: CDR1 MNHEY, CDR2 SMNVEV (reference sequence). CDR3 length equals 13 residues. V lost 3 bases, J lost 1 base, and 6 bases lay in between.

The chain combines TRBV7-9 with TRBJ2-5, with D unclear. Trimming pared 1 base from V and 7 bases from J, leaving 16 bases between. The CDR3 contains 15 residues. Germline CDR1 SEHNR, CDR2 FQNEAQ (reference sequence). DNA of the CDR3: TGTGCCAGCAGCTTAGAGCAGGCCACGAGTGGGACCCAGTACTTC. Translation: CASSLEQATSGTQYF.

The V call is TRBV7-2, the J call TRBJ1-1; 11 bases are shared with TRBD1. Per the germline V gene, CDR1 is SGHTA and CDR2 is FQGNSA. CDR3 size: 13 residues. J gave up 4 bases and V 11 bases, and 6 bases lay outside the gene matches. The CDR3 DNA sequence: TGTGCCGGTCGGACAGGGGGCTTCACTGAAGCTTTCTTT. This codes for CAGRTGGFTEAFF.

The genes are TRBV6-5 and TRBJ2-1; the match to TRBD1 covers 10 bases. Unmatched junction bases numbered 7, after V lost 4 bases and J lost 7 bases. The germline V gene encodes CDR1 MNHEY and CDR2 SVGAGI. The CDR3 sequence is 15 residues long. The CDR3 nucleotides are TGTGCCAGCAGTTTTGACAGGGGGCGTTGGAATGAGCAGTTCTTC. Protein product: CASSFDRGRWNEQFF.

This clone has only a few counts. The chain is built from TRBV6-1 and TRBJ2-7; weak D call: TRBD2 (5 bases). CDR1 and CDR2 (germline): MNHNS, SASEGT. Between the trimmed V and J ends, which lost 8 bases and 4 bases, there was a span of 15 bases. This CDR3 has 13 residues. The CDR3 bases are TGTGCCAGCGGGGTGGCGGGCGGGTACGAGCAGTACTTC. Its protein is CASGVAGGYEQYF.

This rearrangement joins TRBV27 to TRBJ1-1, with 8 bases that match TRBD1. Germline V gene sequence: CDR1 MNHEY, CDR2 SMNVEV (reference sequence). With 7 bases clipped from V and 6 bases from J, the junction kept 25 bases outside the gene matches. The CDR3 runs 19 residues. The CDR3 loop is CASTPYPVGTGLVEPEAFF. The CDR3 coding sequence is TGTGCCAGCACTCCTTACCCAGTGGGGACAGGACTTGTGGAGCCTGAAGCTTTCTTT.

The chain uses TRBV29-1 and TRBJ2-5; 9 bases are a match to TRBD1. This CDR3 comprises 17 residues. The V gene's germline CDR1 is SQVTM and CDR2 ANQGSEA. V was pared by 2 bases and J by 2 bases, with 12 bases of the junction left unmatched. Written as DNA, the CDR3 is TGCAGCGTTGAACTAACACACCGGGACAGGGCGCAAGAGACCCAGTACTTC. It is translated as CSVELTHRDRAQETQYF.

The chain joins TRBV2 to TRBJ2-4, with 9 bases that match TRBD2. The CDR3 has 15 residues. V gave up 4 bases and J gave up 9 bases; unmatched junction bases: 10. Germline lookup yields CDR1 SNHLY and CDR2 FYNNEI. The CDR3 loop reads CASSAQGTSLVIQYF. The CDR3 region has the DNA TGTGCCAGCAGTGCCCAGGGGACTAGCTTGGTCATTCAGTACTTC.

V and J are TRBV18 and TRBJ2-1; 8 bases are a match to TRBD1. V lost 4 bases to trimming and J lost 10 bases; unmatched junction nucleotides: 3. Germline-derived CDR1 and CDR2 are KGHSH and LQKENI. CDR3 length equals 12 residues. The CDR3 region is CASSQDRVEQFF. CDR3 DNA: TGTGCCAGCTCACAGGACAGGGTAGAGCAGTTCTTC.

Only a few counts were recorded for this clone. The chain links TRBV5-4 to TRBJ1-2; D ambiguous. V lost 4 bases, J lost 1 base, and 8 bases lay in between. CDR1 SGHNT and CDR2 YYREEE come from the germline V gene (reference sequence). CDR3 length equals 13 residues. The CDR3 is CASSPGSNYGYTF. CDR3 nucleotides: TGTGCCAGCAGCCCTGGTAGTAACTATGGCTACACCTTC.